This is a list of T cell receptor beta chains from one sample in a study of cytomegalovirus exposure and HLA in healthy donors. The protocol was immunoSEQ multiplex PCR, while the TCRdb copy is restricted to in-frame clones and leaves out a portion. In the table there are about 160,000 clones, 80% of which are singletons. The sequenced sample consisted of PBMCs. The receptors come from a man aged 30 to 39 in good health and CMV-seronegative. Both conserved end residues are part of each CDR3. A D gene is named only where the DNA matches it firmly. Only part of the rows carry a size: once, few, many, or a class if the clone is expanded.

TRBD1	NA	TRBV30	TRBJ2-5	TGTGCCTGGAGTGTTAGGGGGCCCGCCGGGGAGACCCAGTACTTC	CAWSVRGPAGETQYF
NA	NA	TRBV9	TRBJ2-1	TGTGCCAGCAGCGTAGGGGCAGCGGTTTACTACAATGAGCAGTTCTTC	CASSVGAAVYYNEQFF
TRBD2	NA	TRBV27	TRBJ2-1	TGTGCCAGCAGTAGATTCCCGGGACTAAATACTCCCCCTTGGTGGGATGAGCAGTTCTTC	CASSRFPGLNTPPWWDEQFF
NA	NA	TRBV30	TRBJ1-2	TGTGCCTGGACACAGGGTGGCGACTACACCTTC	CAWTQGGDYTF
NA	NA	TRBV7-2	TRBJ1-1	TGTGCCAGCAGTTTTCAGGAGGGCACTGAAGCTTTCTTT	CASSFQEGTEAFF
NA	NA	TRBV6-6	TRBJ1-2	TGTGCCAGCAGGCTTGCTGGCAGTAACTATGGCTACACCTTC	CASRLAGSNYGYTF
NA	NA	TRBV9	TRBJ1-2	TGTGCCAGCAGCGTAGGAGGGGAGGGGTCCATCTATGGCTACACCTTC	CASSVGGEGSIYGYTF
NA	NA	TRBV7-8	TRBJ2-5	TGTGCCAGCAGCCGCGAGGAGACCCAGTACTTC	CASSREETQYF
NA	NA	TRBV5-1	TRBJ2-7	TGCGCCAGCAGCTTGGGGGGCTGGAGCTCCTACGAGCAGTACTTC	CASSLGGWSSYEQYF
TRBD2	NA	TRBV7-3	TRBJ2-1	TGTGCCAGCAGCTTGACTAGCGGGAGGTATAATGAGCAGTTCTTC	CASSLTSGRYNEQFF
NA	NA	TRBV19	TRBJ2-7	TGTGCCAGTATGTATCTCGGCGGCTCCGAGCAGTACTTC	CASMYLGGSEQYF
NA	NA	TRBV7-9	TRBJ1-6	TGTGCCAGCAGCTTGTCGGGTTCACCCCTCCACTTT	CASSLSGSPLHF
TRBD1	few	TRBV7-9	TRBJ1-2	TGTGCCAGCAGCTATCTCGCCTCGGGGACAGGGGACTTCGGCTACACCTTC	CASSYLASGTGDFGYTF